This passage covers 18 T cell receptor beta chains from one sample sequenced in a study of control samples from healthy donors and cancer patients. Profiling relied on immunoSEQ multiplex PCR, and the TCRdb table lists in-frame clones only, not all of them. The sample contains about 120,000 clones, 80% to 90% of which appear only once. Sequencing input: blood. The receptors derive from a middle-aged man in good health.

In this sample, this clone turned up once. This chain connects TRBV27 to TRBJ2-2; TRBD2 matches at 8 bases. The CDR3 has 16 amino acids. Losses at the gene ends were 8 bases for V and 1 base for J; bases not matched to a gene: 9. Per the germline V gene, CDR1 is MNHEY and CDR2 is SMNVEV (reference sequence). Written as DNA, the CDR3 is TGTGCCAGCCGCTCCATTGCGGGGGGGAACACCGGGGAGCTGTTTTTT. Protein product: CASRSIAGGNTGELFF.

V usage is TRBV6-5 and J usage is TRBJ2-7, with D unclear. Trimming removed 5 bases from V and 5 bases from J, with 16 bases in between. The length of the CDR3 is 14 residues. CDR1 is MNHEY, CDR2 SVGAGI, per germline. The CDR3 sequence: CASSPLAPPHEQYF. The CDR3 nucleotides are TGTGCCAGCAGTCCCCTCGCCCCACCCCACGAGCAGTACTTC.

V usage is TRBV19 and J usage is TRBJ1-1, with D possibly being TRBD1 (6 bases). Looked up from germline, CDR1 is LNHDA and CDR2 is SQIVND (reference sequence). The CDR3 extends over 15 amino acids. The ends were cut back, 3 bases at V and 5 bases at J, with 16 bases in the middle. The chain's CDR3 is CASSIGRWGATEAFF. The CDR3 nucleotides read TGTGCCAGTAGTATCGGAAGATGGGGGGCAACTGAAGCTTTCTTT.

The V call is TRBV6-5, the J call TRBJ2-3; 8 nucleotides agree with TRBD2. The CDR3 is 15 amino acids. CDR1 MNHEY and CDR2 SVGAGI come from the germline V gene. J gave up 2 bases and V 6 bases, and 7 bases lay outside the gene matches. The CDR3 region is CASRLSGAYTDTQYF. The CDR3, as DNA: TGTGCCAGCAGGCTTAGCGGGGCATACACAGATACGCAGTATTTT.

CDR3 bases: TGTGCCAGCAGCTTAGGGGTAGGACAGGGGCCCCCCTACGAGCAGTACTTC. It codes for CASSLGVGQGPPYEQYF. This chain connects TRBV11-3 to TRBJ2-7; 9 nucleotides agree with TRBD1. Germline-derived CDR1 and CDR2 are SGHNT and YENEEA. The CDR3 runs to 17 residues. Losses at the gene ends were 1 base for V and 2 bases for J; bases not matched to a gene: 9.

This clone was counted only a few times. This chain connects TRBV7-2 to TRBJ1-6; TRBD1 might be the D (6 bases). Looked up from germline, CDR1 is SGHTA and CDR2 is FQGNSA. The CDR3 has 14 amino acids. Trimming took 2 bases from V and 9 from J, leaving 11 bases between them. The CDR3 DNA follows: TGTGCCAGCAGCTTAAAGGGGGATCGTTCACCCCTCCACTTT. Protein: CASSLKGDRSPLHF.

Of note for this clone: The same CDR3 is also encoded by other DNA sequences in this sample. The chain combines TRBV5-1 with TRBJ2-7; TRBD1 matches 7 bases. J gave up 4 bases and V 2 bases, and 3 bases lay outside the gene matches. The CDR3 runs 13 residues. Germline V gives CDR1 SGHRS, CDR2 YFSETQ. The CDR3 DNA reads as TGCGCCAGCAGCTTAGACAGGGTGTACGAGCAGTACTTC. Translation: CASSLDRVYEQYF.

The chain recombines TRBV13 with TRBJ1-1; D perhaps matches TRBD1 (6 bases). Looked up from germline, CDR1 is PRHDT and CDR2 is FYEKMQ (reference sequence). This CDR3 region has 13 residues. Trimming took off 4 bases at V and 4 bases at J, with 10 bases between the two ends. The CDR3 bases are TGTGCCAGCAGCTCAGGGGTCCTCACTGAAGCTTTCTTT. It specifies CASSSGVLTEAFF.

The V and J genes are TRBV5-4 and TRBJ2-2; 10 nucleotides align to TRBD2. The CDR3 is made up of 16 amino acids. Trimming cost V 4 bases and J 6 bases; bases outside gene matches: 9. Germline assignment: CDR1 SGHNT and CDR2 YYREEE (reference sequence). Here the CDR3 reads CASSIASGGWAGELFF. The CDR3 DNA is TGTGCCAGCAGCATTGCTAGCGGGGGTTGGGCCGGGGAGCTGTTTTTT.

This rearrangement joins TRBV6-6 to TRBJ2-7; the match to TRBD1 covers 9 bases. Unmatched junction bases numbered 1, after V lost 1 base and J lost 6 bases. From germline, CDR1 is MNHNY and CDR2 SVGAGI (reference sequence). This CDR3 comprises 13 residues. In nucleotides, the CDR3 is TGTGCCAGCAGTTACTTGGGACAGGGCGAGCAGTACTTC. It translates to CASSYLGQGEQYF.

The genes are TRBV27 and TRBJ2-2; 12 bases match TRBD1. The CDR3 runs 15 residues. In germline, CDR1 is MNHEY, CDR2 SMNVEV (reference sequence). The V gene end was trimmed by 9 bases and the J gene end by 7 bases; junction bases not matched to a gene: 9. The CDR3 DNA is TGTGCCAGTACTAGGGGACAGGGGGCGTTCGGGGAGCTGTTTTTT. This translates into CASTRGQGAFGELFF.

The gene calls are TRBV10-2 and TRBJ2-2; either TRBD1 or TRBD2 may fit D (5 bases each). The CDR3 has 15 residues. Trimming pared 4 bases from V and 1 base from J, leaving 10 bases between. The V gene's germline CDR1 is WSHSY and CDR2 SAAADI. The CDR3 DNA is TGCGCCAGCAGTGTTTATGGGGGGAACACCGGGGAGCTGTTTTTT. Its protein is CASSVYGGNTGELFF.

This chain connects TRBV6-5 to TRBJ2-5; the match to TRBD1 covers 11 bases. CDR1 is MNHEY, CDR2 SVGAGI, per germline. V dropped 5 bases and J dropped 5; count of bases not matched to a gene: 4. There are 14 residues in the CDR3. This CDR3 is CASSLDRGLETQYF. The CDR3 bases are TGTGCCAGCAGTCTGGACAGGGGGCTTGAGACCCAGTACTTC.

The V and J genes are TRBV10-2 and TRBJ1-1; 9 bases agree with TRBD1. The junction had 12 bases not matched to a gene; V was cut back by 6 bases and J by 7 bases. The CDR3 length is 15 residues. Germline V lookup: CDR1 WSHSY, CDR2 SAAADI. The CDR3 sequence: CASRARTGATDEAFF. DNA of the CDR3: TGCGCCAGCAGGGCGAGGACAGGGGCTACCGATGAAGCTTTCTTT.

V usage is TRBV10-3 and J usage is TRBJ1-2; 11 bases align to TRBD1. V lost 6 bases and J lost 5; bases outside the gene matches: 5. Looked up from germline, CDR1 is ENHRY and CDR2 is SYGVKD. This CDR3 is built from 14 residues. CDR3 residues: CAISLGQGAYGYTF. CDR3 in DNA: TGTGCCATCAGCCTAGGACAGGGGGCATATGGCTACACCTTC.

The chain is built from TRBV7-9 and TRBJ1-2, with 10 bases that match TRBD1. V trimming: 5 bases; J trimming: 4 bases; junction bases outside the gene matches: 1. CDR1 is SEHNR, CDR2 FQNEAQ, per germline (reference sequence). This CDR3 has 13 amino acids. In nucleotides, the CDR3 is TGTGCCAGCAGCGGGACAGGGGCCTATGGCTACACCTTC. Translated, it gives CASSGTGAYGYTF.

This sequence joins TRBV6-5 and TRBJ2-3, with D perhaps matching TRBD1 (6 bases). CDR3 size: 14 residues. Germline V gene data show CDR1 as MNHEY and CDR2 as SVGAGI. Trimming took 6 bases from V and 0 from J, leaving 10 bases between them. The CDR3 is CASRGHGSTDTQYF. CDR3 sequence (DNA): TGTGCCAGCAGGGGACACGGGAGCACAGATACGCAGTATTTT.

The chain couples TRBV19 to TRBJ2-4; D might be TRBD2 (6 bases). The CDR3 spans 17 residues. Germline V lookup: CDR1 LNHDA, CDR2 SQIVND (reference sequence). Trimming pared 1 base from V and 5 bases from J, leaving 18 bases between. The chain's CDR3 is CASSIGRASRWENIQYF. The CDR3 region has the DNA TGTGCCAGTAGTATAGGGAGGGCTAGCAGGTGGGAAAACATTCAGTACTTC.